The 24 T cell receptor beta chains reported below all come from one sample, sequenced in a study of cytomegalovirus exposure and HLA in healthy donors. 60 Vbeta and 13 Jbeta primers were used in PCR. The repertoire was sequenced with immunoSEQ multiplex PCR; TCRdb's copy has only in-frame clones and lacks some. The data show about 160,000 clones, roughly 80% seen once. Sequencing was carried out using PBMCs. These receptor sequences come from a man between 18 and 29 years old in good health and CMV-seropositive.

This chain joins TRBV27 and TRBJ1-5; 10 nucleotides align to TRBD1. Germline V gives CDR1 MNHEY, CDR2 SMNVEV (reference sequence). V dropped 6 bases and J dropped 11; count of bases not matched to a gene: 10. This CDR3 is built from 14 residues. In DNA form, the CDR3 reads TGTGCCAGCAGGTCCGGGACAGGGGTAGGAGCCCAGCATTTT. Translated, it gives CASRSGTGVGAQHF.

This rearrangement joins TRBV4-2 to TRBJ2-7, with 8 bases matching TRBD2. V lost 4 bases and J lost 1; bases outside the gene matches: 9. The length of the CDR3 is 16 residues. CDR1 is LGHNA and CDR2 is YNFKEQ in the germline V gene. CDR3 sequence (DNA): TGTGCCAGCAGCCTAGGGAAAGCGGGAGCATCCTACGAGCAGTACTTC. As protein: CASSLGKAGASYEQYF.

The CDR3 DNA sequence: TGTGCCAGCAGCTCGACTAGCGGCCTCTCCTACAATGAGCAGTTCTTC. Amino acids: CASSSTSGLSYNEQFF. This sequence joins TRBV7-2 and TRBJ2-1, with 9 bases lining up with TRBD2. CDR1 SGHTA and CDR2 FQGNSA come from the germline V gene. CDR3 length: 16 residues. The V segment lost 4 bases and the J segment 0 bases; nucleotides outside the gene matches: 4.

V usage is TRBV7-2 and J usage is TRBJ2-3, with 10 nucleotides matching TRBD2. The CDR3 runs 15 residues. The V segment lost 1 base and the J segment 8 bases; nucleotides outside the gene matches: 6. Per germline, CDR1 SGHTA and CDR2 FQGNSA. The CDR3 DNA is TGTGCCAGCAGCTTAGGGCCCAGCGGGGGGGTTACGCAGTATTTT. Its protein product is CASSLGPSGGVTQYF.

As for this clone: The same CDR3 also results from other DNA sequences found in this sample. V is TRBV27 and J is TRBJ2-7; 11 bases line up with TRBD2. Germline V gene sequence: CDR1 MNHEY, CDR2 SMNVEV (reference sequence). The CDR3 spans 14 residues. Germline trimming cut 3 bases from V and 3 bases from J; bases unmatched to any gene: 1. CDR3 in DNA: TGTGCCAGCAGTTTCACTAGCGGGAGCTACGAGCAGTACTTC. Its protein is CASSFTSGSYEQYF.

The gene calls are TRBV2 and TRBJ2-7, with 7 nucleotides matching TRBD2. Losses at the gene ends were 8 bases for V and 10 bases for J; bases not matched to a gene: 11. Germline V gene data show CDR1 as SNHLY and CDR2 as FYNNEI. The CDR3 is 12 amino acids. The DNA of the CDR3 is TGTGCCAGCTCCGAGGGAGGGGCAGGACAGTACTTC. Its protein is CASSEGGAGQYF.

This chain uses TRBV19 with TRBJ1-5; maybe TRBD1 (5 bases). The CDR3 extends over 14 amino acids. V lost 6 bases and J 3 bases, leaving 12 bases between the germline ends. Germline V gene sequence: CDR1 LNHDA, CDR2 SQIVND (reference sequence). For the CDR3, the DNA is TGTGCCAGTAGGGTGACAGTGCTCAATCAGCCCCAGCATTTT. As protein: CASRVTVLNQPQHF.

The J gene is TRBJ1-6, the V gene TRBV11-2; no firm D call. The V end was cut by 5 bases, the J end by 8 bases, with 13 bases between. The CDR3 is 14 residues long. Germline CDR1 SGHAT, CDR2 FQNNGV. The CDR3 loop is CASSVGGQYSPLHF. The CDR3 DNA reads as TGTGCCAGCAGCGTAGGAGGGCAATATTCACCCCTCCACTTT.

The CDR3 loop reads CATSGAAGTYNYGYTF. The CDR3 nucleotides are TGTGCCACCAGCGGAGCGGCCGGGACATATAACTATGGCTACACCTTC. The gene calls are TRBV15 and TRBJ1-2; maybe TRBD1 (6 bases). CDR3 length: 16 amino acids. V gave up 5 bases and J gave up 1 base, with 17 bases separating them. CDR1 LNHNV and CDR2 YYDKDF come from the germline V gene (reference sequence).

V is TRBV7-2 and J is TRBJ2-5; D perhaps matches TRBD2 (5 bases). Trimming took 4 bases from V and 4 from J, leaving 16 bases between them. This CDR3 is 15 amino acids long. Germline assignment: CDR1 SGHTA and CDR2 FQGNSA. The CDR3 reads CASSSVTGKRETQYF. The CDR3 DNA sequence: TGTGCCAGCAGCTCCGTAACGGGGAAAAGAGAGACCCAGTACTTC.

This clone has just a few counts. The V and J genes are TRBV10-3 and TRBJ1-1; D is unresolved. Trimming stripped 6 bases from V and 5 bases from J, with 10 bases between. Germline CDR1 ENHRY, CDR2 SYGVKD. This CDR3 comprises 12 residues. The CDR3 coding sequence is TGTGCCATCAGCGAACAGCGGACTGAAGCTTTCTTT. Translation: CAISEQRTEAFF.

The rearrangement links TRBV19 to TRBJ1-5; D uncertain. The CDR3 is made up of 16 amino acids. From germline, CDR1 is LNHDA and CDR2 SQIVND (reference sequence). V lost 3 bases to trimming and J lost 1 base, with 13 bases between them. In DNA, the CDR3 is TGTGCCAGTAGTATTTCGGGAGATCCCAGCAATCAGCCCCAGCATTTT. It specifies CASSISGDPSNQPQHF. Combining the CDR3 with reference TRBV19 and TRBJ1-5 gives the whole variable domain DGGITQSPKYLFRKEGQNVTLSCEQNLNHDAMYWYRQDPGQGLRLIYYSQIVNDFQKGDIAEGYSVSREKKESFPLTVTSAQKNPTAFYLCASSISGDPSNQPQHFGDGTRLSIL.

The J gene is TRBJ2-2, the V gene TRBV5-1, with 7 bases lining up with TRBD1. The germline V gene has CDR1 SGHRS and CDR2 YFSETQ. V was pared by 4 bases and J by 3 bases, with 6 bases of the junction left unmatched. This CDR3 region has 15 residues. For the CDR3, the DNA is TGCGCCAGCAGCCTGACAGGGTGGGACACCGGGGAGCTGTTTTTT. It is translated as CASSLTGWDTGELFF.

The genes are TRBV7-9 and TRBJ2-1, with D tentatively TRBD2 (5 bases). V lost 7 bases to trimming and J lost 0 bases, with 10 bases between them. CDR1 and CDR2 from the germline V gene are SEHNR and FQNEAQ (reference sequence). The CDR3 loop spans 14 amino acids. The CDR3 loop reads CASMERDSYNEQFF. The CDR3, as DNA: TGTGCCAGCATGGAGAGGGACTCCTACAATGAGCAGTTCTTC. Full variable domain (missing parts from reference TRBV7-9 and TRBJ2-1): DTGVSQNPRHKITKRGQNVTFRCDPISEHNRLYWYRQTLGQGPEFLTYFQNEAQLEKSRLLSDRFSAERPKGSFSTLEIQRTEQGDSAMYLCASMERDSYNEQFFGPGTRLTVL.

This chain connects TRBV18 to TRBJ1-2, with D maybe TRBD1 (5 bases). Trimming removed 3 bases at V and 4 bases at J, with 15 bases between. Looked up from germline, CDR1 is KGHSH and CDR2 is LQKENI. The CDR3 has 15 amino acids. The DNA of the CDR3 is TGTGCCAGCTCACCCCGTGGGGGGAGGACCTATGGCTACACCTTC. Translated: CASSPRGGRTYGYTF. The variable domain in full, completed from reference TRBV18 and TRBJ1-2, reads NAGVMQNPRHLVRRRGQEARLRCSPMKGHSHVYWYRQLPEEGLKFMVYLQKENIIDESGMPKERFSAEFPKEGPSILRIQQVVRGDSAAYFCASSPRGGRTYGYTFGSGTRLTVV.

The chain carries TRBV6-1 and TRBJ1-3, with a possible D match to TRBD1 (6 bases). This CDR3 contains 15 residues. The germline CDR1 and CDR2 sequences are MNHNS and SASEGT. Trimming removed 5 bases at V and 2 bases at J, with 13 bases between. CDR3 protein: CASSNKGGAGNTIYF. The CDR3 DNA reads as TGTGCCAGCAGTAATAAGGGGGGGGCTGGAAACACCATATATTTT.

In nucleotides, the CDR3 is TGTGCCAGCAGCTTTGCTCTGGTGGCGGGAGCAGACTACGAGCAGTACTTC. Translation: CASSFALVAGADYEQYF. This chain connects TRBV5-8 to TRBJ2-7; 7 positions agree with TRBD2. The CDR3 has 17 amino acids. CDR1 is SGHTS, CDR2 YDEGEE, per germline. V lost 2 bases to trimming and J lost 3 bases; unmatched junction nucleotides: 14.

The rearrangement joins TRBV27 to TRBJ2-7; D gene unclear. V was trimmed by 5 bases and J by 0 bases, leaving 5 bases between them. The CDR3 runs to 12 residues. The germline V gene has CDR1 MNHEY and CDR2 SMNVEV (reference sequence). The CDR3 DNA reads TGTGCCAGCAGTCCTAACTCCTACGAGCAGTACTTC. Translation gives CASSPNSYEQYF.

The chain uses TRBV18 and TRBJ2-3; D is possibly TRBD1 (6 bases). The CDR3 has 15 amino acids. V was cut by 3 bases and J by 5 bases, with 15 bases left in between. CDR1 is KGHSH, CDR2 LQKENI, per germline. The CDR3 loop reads CASSPDAGAGDTQYF. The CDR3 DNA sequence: TGTGCCAGCTCACCTGACGCAGGGGCGGGAGATACGCAGTATTTT.

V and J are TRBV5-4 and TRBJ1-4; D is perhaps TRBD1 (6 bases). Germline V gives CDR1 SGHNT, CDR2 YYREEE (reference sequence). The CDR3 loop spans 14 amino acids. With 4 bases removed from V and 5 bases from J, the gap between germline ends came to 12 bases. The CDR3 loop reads CASSRDNANEKLFF. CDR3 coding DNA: TGTGCCAGCAGCCGGGACAACGCAAATGAAAAACTGTTTTTT.

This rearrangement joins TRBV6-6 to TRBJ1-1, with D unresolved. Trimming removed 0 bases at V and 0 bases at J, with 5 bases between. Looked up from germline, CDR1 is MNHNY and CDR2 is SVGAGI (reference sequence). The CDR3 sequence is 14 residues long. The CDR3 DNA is TGTGCCAGCAGTTACTCGGAGGTGAACACTGAAGCTTTCTTT. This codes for CASSYSEVNTEAFF.

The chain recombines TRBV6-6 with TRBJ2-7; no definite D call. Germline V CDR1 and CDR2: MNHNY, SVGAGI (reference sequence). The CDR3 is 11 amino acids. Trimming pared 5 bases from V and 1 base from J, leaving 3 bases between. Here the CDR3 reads CASSQSYEQYF. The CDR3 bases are TGTGCCAGCAGTCAATCCTACGAGCAGTACTTC.

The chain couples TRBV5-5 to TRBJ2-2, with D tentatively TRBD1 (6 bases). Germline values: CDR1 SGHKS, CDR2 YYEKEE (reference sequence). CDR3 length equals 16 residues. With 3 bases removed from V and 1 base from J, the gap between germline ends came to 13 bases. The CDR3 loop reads CASSYTGTLNTGELFF. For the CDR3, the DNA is TGTGCCAGCAGCTATACCGGGACATTGAACACCGGGGAGCTGTTTTTT.

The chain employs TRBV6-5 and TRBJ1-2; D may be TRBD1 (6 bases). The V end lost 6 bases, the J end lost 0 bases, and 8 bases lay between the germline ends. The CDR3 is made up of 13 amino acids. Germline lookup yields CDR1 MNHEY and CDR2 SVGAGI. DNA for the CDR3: TGTGCCAGCAGGGACAGCTCTAACTATGGCTACACCTTC. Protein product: CASRDSSNYGYTF.